Listed below are T cell receptor beta chains from one sample, sequenced in a study of response to subunit inactivated influenza vaccine. Via MiXCR, TCRdb re-called the RT-PCR reads, giving one row per CDR3 protein. The sample has 150,000 or so distinct CDR3 sequences; roughly 10% are singletons. Sequencing used CD8+ T cells sorted from PBMCs, obtained roughly 24 months after vaccination. These receptors were obtained from a man in his fifties or sixties who received an inactivated influenza vaccine. The CDR3 runs from the conserved cysteine through the conserved F or W.

TRBJ1-2,TRBV28,CASSLDPGQGEDYTF
TRBJ2-1,TRBV12-3/TRBV12-4,CASSLWSGGNNEQFF
TRBJ2-7,TRBV21-1,CASSKLPEQYF
TRBJ2-5,TRBV29-1,CSGGTVQETQYF
TRBJ2-2,TRBV5-5,CASSLEGAGELFF
TRBJ2-7,TRBV28,CASSSQWAPGYYEQYF
TRBJ2-1,TRBV14,CASSQGLSVSYNEQFF
TRBJ1-5,TRBV28,CASSFQGVGNQPQHF
TRBJ2-7,TRBV10-3,CAISETGQGSSYEQYF
TRBJ1-5,TRBV28,CASSLLGRVENQPQHF
TRBJ1-6,TRBV6-1,CASSPGQGSNSPLHF
TRBJ1-1,TRBV6-5,CASSYDGMNTEAFF
TRBJ2-1,TRBV5-1,CASSRKGLAEEQFF
TRBJ1-2,TRBV7-9,CASSLGATSGYTF
TRBJ2-7,TRBV27,CASSRFVIAGVYEQYF
TRBJ1-5,TRBV12-3/TRBV12-4,CASNTDRVSQPQHF
TRBJ2-7,TRBV29-1,CSAASGANYEQYF
TRBJ2-7,TRBV2,CASSELAGVSYEQYF
TRBJ2-3,TRBV6-1,CASSHYGGVDTQYF
TRBJ2-7,TRBV6-5,CASRLQGVTSEQYF
TRBJ2-3,TRBV7-2,CASSLFWAGERDTQYF
TRBJ2-7,TRBV9,CASSVGQGGTYEQYF
TRBJ1-1,TRBV6-1,CASSGRPRGTTEAFF
TRBJ2-5,TRBV18,CASSPFAEKETQYF
TRBJ2-5,TRBV5-1,CASRLGTSGRQETQYF
TRBJ2-5,TRBV29-1,CSVERRETQYF
TRBJ2-7,TRBV6-5,CASSWGGTGNEQYF
TRBJ2-1,TRBV20-1,CSASGLAGDNEQFF
TRBJ2-2,TRBV28,CASSVDQREGHTGELFF
TRBJ2-2,TRBV15,CATSRTRQGFNTGELFF
TRBJ2-4,TRBV7-2,CASSLGQGFKHIQYF
TRBJ2-3,TRBV3-1,CASSTGWASGSDTQYF
TRBJ2-7,TRBV4-1,CASSQRTSSDEQYF
TRBJ2-7,TRBV27,CASSLLGTSGTKYF
TRBJ2-7,TRBV10-2,CASSGTGQGNPYEQYF
TRBJ1-3,TRBV11-3,CASSRGFSGNTIYF
TRBJ1-4,TRBV6-5,CASSFRTGKNEKLFF
TRBJ2-7,TRBV20-1,CSARDRSGIYEQYF
TRBJ2-7,TRBV6-2/TRBV6-3,CASSYSPGGEQYF
TRBJ1-2,TRBV20-1,CSARGQAGDGYTF
TRBJ2-2,TRBV4-3,CASSRRAGGGAGELFF
TRBJ2-7,TRBV4-1,CASSQVPGLAGNEQYF
TRBJ2-7,TRBV2,CASSVNRAYEQYF
TRBJ2-7,TRBV9,CASSFNRDNPYEQYF
TRBJ1-1,TRBV29-1,CSVFFGSYPNTEAFF
TRBJ2-7,TRBV7-9,CASSLAQYEQYF
TRBJ2-7,TRBV9,CASSVGDGYEQYF
TRBJ1-5,TRBV6-5,CASSSIGLNQPQHF
TRBJ2-5,TRBV6-5,CASSFGVRYQETQYF
TRBJ2-7,TRBV21-1,CASSEIRGSYEQYF
TRBJ2-1,TRBV18,CASLTSQNFGEQFF
TRBJ2-1,TRBV29-1,CSVARWDLGNEQFF
TRBJ2-1,TRBV4-1,CASRDPSVNSYNEQFF
TRBJ2-3,TRBV11-2,CASSLKYGDTQYF